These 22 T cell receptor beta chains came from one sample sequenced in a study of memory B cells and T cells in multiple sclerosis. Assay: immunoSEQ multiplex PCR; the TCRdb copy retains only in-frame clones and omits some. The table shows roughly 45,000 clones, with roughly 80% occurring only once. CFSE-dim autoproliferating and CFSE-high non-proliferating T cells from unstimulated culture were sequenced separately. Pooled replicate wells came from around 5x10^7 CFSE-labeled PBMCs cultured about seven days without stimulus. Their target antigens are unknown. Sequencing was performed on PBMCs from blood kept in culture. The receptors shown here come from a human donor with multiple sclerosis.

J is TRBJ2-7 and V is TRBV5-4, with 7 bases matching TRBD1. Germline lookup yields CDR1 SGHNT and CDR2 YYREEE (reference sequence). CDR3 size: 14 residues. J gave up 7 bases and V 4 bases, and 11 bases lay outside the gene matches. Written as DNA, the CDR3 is TGTGCCAGCAGCCGTCCGGGACAGTTTGAGGAGCAGTACTTC. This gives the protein CASSRPGQFEEQYF. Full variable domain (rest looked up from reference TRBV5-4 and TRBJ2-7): ETGVTQSPTHLIKTRGQQVTLRCSSQSGHNTVSWYQQALGQGPQFIFQYYREEENGRGNFPPRFSGLQFPNYSSELNVNALELDDSALYLCASSRPGQFEEQYFGPGTRLTVT.

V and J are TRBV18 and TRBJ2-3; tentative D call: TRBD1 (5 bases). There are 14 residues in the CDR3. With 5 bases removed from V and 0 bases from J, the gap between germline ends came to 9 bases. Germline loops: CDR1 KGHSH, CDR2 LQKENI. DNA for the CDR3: TGTGCCAGCTCAGGCAGGGTTAGCACAGATACGCAGTATTTT. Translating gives CASSGRVSTDTQYF.

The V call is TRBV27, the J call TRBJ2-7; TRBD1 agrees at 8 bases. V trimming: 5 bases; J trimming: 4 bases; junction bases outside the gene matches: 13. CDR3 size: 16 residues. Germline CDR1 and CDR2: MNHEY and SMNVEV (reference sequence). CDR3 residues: CASSRVAGQGGYEQYF. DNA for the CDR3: TGTGCCAGCAGTCGGGTCGCTGGACAGGGTGGGTACGAGCAGTACTTC.

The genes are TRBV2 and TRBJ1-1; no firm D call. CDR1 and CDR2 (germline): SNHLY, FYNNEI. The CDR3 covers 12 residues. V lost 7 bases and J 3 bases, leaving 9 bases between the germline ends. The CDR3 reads CASTFHDTEAFF. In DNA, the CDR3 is TGTGCCAGCACTTTCCATGACACTGAAGCTTTCTTT.

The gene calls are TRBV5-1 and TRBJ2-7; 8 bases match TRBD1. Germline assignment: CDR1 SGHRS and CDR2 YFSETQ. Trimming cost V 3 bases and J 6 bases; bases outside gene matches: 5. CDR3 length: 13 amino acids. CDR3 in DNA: TGCGCCAGCAGCTCCGGACAGGGTGTCGAGCAGTACTTC. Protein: CASSSGQGVEQYF.

In DNA, the CDR3 is TGTGCCTGGGAACGCACAACCTATAATTCACCCCTCCACTTT. Protein sequence: CAWERTTYNSPLHF. V gene TRBV30 combines with J gene TRBJ1-6; D remains ambiguous. The CDR3 totals 14 residues. CDR1 is GTSNPN and CDR2 is SVGIG in the germline V gene (reference sequence). Trimming pared 5 bases from V and 2 bases from J, leaving 10 bases between.

The CDR3 DNA reads TGTGCCAGCAGTATCGGGGATACGCAGTATTTT. Translation: CASSIGDTQYF. V and J are TRBV28 and TRBJ2-3; no firm D call. Germline V gene lookup returns CDR1 MDHEN and CDR2 SYDVKM. The germline V and J ends were trimmed by 5 bases and 6 bases, with 6 bases remaining between them. The CDR3 sequence is 11 residues long.

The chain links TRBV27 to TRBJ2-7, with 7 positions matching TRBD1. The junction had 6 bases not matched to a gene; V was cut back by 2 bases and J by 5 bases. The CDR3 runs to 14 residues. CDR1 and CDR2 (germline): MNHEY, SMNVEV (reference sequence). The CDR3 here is CASSLRGQPNEQYF. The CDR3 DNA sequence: TGTGCCAGCAGTTTACGGGGACAGCCAAACGAGCAGTACTTC.

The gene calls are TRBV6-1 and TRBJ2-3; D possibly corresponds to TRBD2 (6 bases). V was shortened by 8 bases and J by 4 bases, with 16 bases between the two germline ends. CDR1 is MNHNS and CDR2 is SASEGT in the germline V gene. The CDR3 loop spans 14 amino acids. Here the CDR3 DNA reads TGTGCCAGCTGTCCAAAGCCGGGGGCAGATACGCAGTATTTT. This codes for CASCPKPGADTQYF.

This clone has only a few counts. CDR3 coding DNA: TGTGCCAGCAGCTTGGGTCCGGGACCCCTCCACTTT. Encoded protein: CASSLGPGPLHF. The chain is built from TRBV5-4 and TRBJ1-6; D not certain. The V gene lost 0 bases and the J gene lost 12 bases, with 7 bases spanning the gap. This CDR3 is 12 amino acids long. The germline CDR1 and CDR2 sequences are SGHNT and YYREEE (reference sequence). Filled out from reference TRBV5-4 and TRBJ1-6, the complete variable domain reads ETGVTQSPTHLIKTRGQQVTLRCSSQSGHNTVSWYQQALGQGPQFIFQYYREEENGRGNFPPRFSGLQFPNYSSELNVNALELDDSALYLCASSLGPGPLHFGNGTRLTVT.

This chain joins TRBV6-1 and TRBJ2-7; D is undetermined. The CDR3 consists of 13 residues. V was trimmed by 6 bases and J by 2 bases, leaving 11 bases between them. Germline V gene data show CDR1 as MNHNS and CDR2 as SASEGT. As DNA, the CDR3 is TGTGCCAGCAGCCGGACCCATCCCTACGAGCAGTACTTC. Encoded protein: CASSRTHPYEQYF.

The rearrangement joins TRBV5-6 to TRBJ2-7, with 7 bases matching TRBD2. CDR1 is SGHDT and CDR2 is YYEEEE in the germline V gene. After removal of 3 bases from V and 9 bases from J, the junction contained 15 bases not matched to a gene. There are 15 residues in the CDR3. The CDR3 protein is CASSYPTRASGGQYF. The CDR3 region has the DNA TGTGCCAGCAGCTATCCGACCAGGGCGTCGGGGGGGCAGTACTTC.

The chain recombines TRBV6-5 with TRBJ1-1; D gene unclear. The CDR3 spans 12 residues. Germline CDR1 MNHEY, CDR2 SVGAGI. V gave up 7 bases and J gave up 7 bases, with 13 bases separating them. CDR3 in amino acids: CASTRGGSEAFF. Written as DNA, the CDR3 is TGTGCCAGCACACGGGGAGGCAGTGAAGCTTTCTTT.

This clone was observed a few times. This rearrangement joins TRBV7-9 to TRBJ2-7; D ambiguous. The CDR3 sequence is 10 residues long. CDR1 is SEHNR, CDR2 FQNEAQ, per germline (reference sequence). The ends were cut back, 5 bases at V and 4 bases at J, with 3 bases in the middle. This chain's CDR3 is CASSAYEQYF. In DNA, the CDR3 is TGTGCCAGCAGCGCATACGAGCAGTACTTC.

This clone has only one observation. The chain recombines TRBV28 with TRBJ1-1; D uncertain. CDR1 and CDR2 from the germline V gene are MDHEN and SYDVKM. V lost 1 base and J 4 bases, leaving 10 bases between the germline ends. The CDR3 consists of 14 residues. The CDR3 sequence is CASSLYAQATEAFF. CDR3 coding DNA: TGTGCCAGCAGTTTATATGCCCAAGCCACTGAAGCTTTCTTT.

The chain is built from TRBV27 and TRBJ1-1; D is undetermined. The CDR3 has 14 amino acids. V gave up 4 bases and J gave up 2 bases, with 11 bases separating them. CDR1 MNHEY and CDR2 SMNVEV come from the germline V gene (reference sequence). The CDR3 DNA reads TGTGCCAGCAGTTCCGGATTTTCAAACACTGAAGCTTTCTTT. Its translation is CASSSGFSNTEAFF.

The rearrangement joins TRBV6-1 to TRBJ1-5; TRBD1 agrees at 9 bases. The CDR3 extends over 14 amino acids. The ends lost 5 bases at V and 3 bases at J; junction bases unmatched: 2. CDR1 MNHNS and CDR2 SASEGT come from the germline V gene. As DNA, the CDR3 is TGTGCCAGCAGTTGGGACAGGGACAATCAGCCCCAGCATTTT. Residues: CASSWDRDNQPQHF.

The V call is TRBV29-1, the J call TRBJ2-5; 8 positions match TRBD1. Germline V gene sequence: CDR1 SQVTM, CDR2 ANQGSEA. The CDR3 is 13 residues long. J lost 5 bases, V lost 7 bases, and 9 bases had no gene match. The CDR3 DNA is TGCAGCGCGAGGGACAGGTCAAGGGAGACCCAGTACTTC. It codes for CSARDRSRETQYF.

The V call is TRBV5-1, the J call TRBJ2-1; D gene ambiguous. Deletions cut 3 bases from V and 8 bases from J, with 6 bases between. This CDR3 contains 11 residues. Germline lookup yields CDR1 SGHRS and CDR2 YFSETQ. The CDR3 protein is CASSSLDEQFF. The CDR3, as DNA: TGCGCCAGCAGCTCCCTGGATGAGCAGTTCTTC.

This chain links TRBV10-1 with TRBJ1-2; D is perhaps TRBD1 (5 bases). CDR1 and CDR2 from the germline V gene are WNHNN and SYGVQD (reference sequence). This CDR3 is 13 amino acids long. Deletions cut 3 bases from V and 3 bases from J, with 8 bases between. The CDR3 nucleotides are TGCGCCAGCAGTGATTCGACAGACTATGGCTACACCTTC. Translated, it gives CASSDSTDYGYTF.

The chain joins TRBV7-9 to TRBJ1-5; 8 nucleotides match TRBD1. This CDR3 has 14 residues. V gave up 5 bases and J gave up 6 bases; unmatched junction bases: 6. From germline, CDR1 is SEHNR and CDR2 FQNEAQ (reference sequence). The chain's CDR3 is CASSPDRGRQPQHF. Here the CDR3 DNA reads TGTGCCAGCAGCCCAGACAGGGGACGTCAGCCCCAGCATTTT.

CDR3: CSYEEANSYEQYF. DNA for the CDR3: TGCAGCTATGAGGAGGCAAACTCCTACGAGCAGTACTTC. The V and J genes are TRBV29-1 and TRBJ2-7; D is possibly TRBD2 (5 bases). The V and J ends lost 8 bases and 0 bases respectively, with 14 bases between them. Germline V gives CDR1 SQVTM, CDR2 ANQGSEA. The CDR3 spans 13 residues.